The rows below give T cell receptor beta chains drawn from one sample of a study of cytomegalovirus exposure and HLA in healthy donors. The repertoire was sequenced with immunoSEQ multiplex PCR; TCRdb's copy has only in-frame clones and lacks some. The table records roughly 95,000 clones, about three quarters of them present only once. Sequencing was performed on PBMCs. Receptor source: a man aged 25 to 40 in good health and CMV-seropositive. The CDR3 runs from the conserved cysteine through the conserved F or W. Each record gives: V gene, clone size, CDR3 length, J gene, D gene, CDR3 DNA, CDR3 protein. A D gene is named only where the DNA matches it firmly. The size entry is marked missing in some rows and otherwise reads once, few, many or a size class.

TRBV7-3,once,13,TRBJ1-2,.,TGTGCCAGCAGCTTAGGGCCCAAAGGAGGCTACACCTTC,CASSLGPKGGYTF
TRBV11-1,.,15,TRBJ2-1,TRBD2,TGTGCCAGCAGCACGTTAGCGGGGGGACTCAATGAGCAGTTCTTC,CASSTLAGGLNEQFF
TRBV2,.,14,TRBJ1-2,TRBD1,TGTGCCAGCACCCGGACAGGGGGCAACTATGGCTACACCTTC,CASTRTGGNYGYTF
TRBV2,.,17,TRBJ2-1,TRBD2,TGTGCCAGCAGTGCCTGGGGGGAGCGGGAGGGCCAGGATGAGCAGTTCTTC,CASSAWGEREGQDEQFF
TRBV9,few,18,TRBJ1-2,TRBD1,TGTGCCAGCAGCGTGAGCCCGACTCCGGGACAGGGGAACTATGGCTACACCTTC,CASSVSPTPGQGNYGYTF
TRBV10-3,.,13,TRBJ1-2,.,TGTGCCATCAGCACAGACGGATCCTATGGCTACACCTTC,CAISTDGSYGYTF
TRBV7-3,.,15,TRBJ1-4,TRBD1,TGTGCCAGCAGCCGATCTGGGACAGCGAATGAAAAACTGTTTTTT,CASSRSGTANEKLFF
TRBV2,.,14,TRBJ2-5,TRBD2,TGTGCCAGCAGGCGGACTAGCGGGAAAGAGACCCAGTACTTC,CASRRTSGKETQYF
TRBV6-5,once,13,TRBJ1-1,.,TGTGCCAGCAGTCCACAGGGTTGGACTGAAGCTTTCTTT,CASSPQGWTEAFF
TRBV7-2,.,16,TRBJ2-3,TRBD2,TGTGCCAGCAGCTTAGATCCCCGCGGGGGGTCAGATACGCAGTATTTT,CASSLDPRGGSDTQYF
TRBV28,once,17,TRBJ1-5,TRBD1,TGTGCCAGCAGGACTCGGACAGGGGGCTTGAGGGATCAGCCCCAGCATTTT,CASRTRTGGLRDQPQHF